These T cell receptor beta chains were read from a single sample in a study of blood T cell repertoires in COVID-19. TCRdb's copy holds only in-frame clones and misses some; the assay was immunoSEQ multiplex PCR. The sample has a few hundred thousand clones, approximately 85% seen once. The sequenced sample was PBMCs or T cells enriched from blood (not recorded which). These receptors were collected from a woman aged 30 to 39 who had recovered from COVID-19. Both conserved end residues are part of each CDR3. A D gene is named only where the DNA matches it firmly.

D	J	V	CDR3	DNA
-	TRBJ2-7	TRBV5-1	CASSFTGLDEQYF	TGCGCCAGCAGCTTTACCGGTCTTGACGAGCAGTACTTC
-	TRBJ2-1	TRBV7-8	CASSLALRLVLGEQFF	TGTGCCAGCAGCTTAGCGTTGAGACTAGTCCTTGGCGAGCAGTTCTTC
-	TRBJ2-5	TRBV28	CASSWHYQGTQYF	TGTGCCAGCAGTTGGCACTATCAGGGGACCCAGTACTTC
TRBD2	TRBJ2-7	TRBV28	CASKLAGTYEQYF	TGTGCCAGCAAGCTAGCGGGTACCTACGAGCAGTACTTC
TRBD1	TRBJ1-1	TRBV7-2	CASSLEVFMGQGSTEAFF	TGTGCCAGCAGCTTAGAGGTGTTCATGGGACAGGGGAGCACTGAAGCTTTCTTT
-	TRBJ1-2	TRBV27	CASSRDSRDYGYTF	TGTGCCAGCAGTCGTGACAGTAGAGACTATGGCTACACCTTC
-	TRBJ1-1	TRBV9	CASSVGTNTEAFF	TGTGCCAGCAGCGTAGGGACAAACACTGAAGCTTTCTTT
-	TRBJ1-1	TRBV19	CAIMANTEAFF	TGTGCCATTATGGCAAACACTGAAGCTTTCTTT
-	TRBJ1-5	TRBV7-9	CASSLGGEQPQHF	TGTGCCAGCAGCTTGGGGGGAGAACAGCCCCAGCATTTT
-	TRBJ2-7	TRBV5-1	CASSLGANGGYEQYF	TGCGCCAGCAGCTTGGGGGCGAACGGGGGCTACGAGCAGTACTTC
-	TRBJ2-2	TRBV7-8	CASSLVRAGELFF	TGTGCCAGCAGCTTGGTCAGGGCCGGGGAGCTGTTTTTT
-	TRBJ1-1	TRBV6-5	CASSQGTEAFF	TGTGCCAGCAGCCAGGGTACTGAAGCTTTCTTT
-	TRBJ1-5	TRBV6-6	CASSYSSVNQPQHF	TGTGCCAGCAGTTACTCGAGTGTCAATCAGCCCCAGCATTTT
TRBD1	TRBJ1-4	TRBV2	CATAGQGDEKLFF	TGTGCCACCGCGGGACAGGGCGATGAAAAACTGTTTTTT